The TCR beta chain described here comes from a study of blood T cell repertoires in COVID-19. Whole-study context: Collection of acute and convalescent COVID-19 samples took place in the United States, Italy and Spain. T cells, B-cell-depleted T cells, or PBMCs provided the cDNA or gDNA that served as material.

Study processing details: Reference gene primers were amplified, and this amplification served to estimate nucleated cell counts. Produced via immunoSEQ multiplex PCR; TCRdb's table is partial and in-frame only. V and J calls and clone size are given by that table; D and trimming were obtained from the DNA. The sample has tens of thousands of clones, roughly 85% seen once; the top ten hold about a sixth. The CDR3 runs 15 residues. Germline CDR1 and CDR2: SGDLS and YYNGEE. J was trimmed by 1 base and V by 3 bases; bases with no gene match: 5. V and J are TRBV9 and TRBJ1-1, with 8 nucleotides matching TRBD1. This sequence was found in a human donor in a cohort sampled during active COVID-19. The sequencing sample was made of peripheral blood. CDR3 DNA: TGTGCCAGCAGCGAGGGACAGGCCAAGAACACTGAAGCTTTCTTT. This translates into CASSEGQAKNTEAFF. The entire variable domain, with the rest obtained from reference TRBV9 and TRBJ1-1, is as follows: DSGVTQTPKHLITATGQRVTLRCSPRSGDLSVYWYQQSLDQGLQFLIQYYNGEERAKGNILERFSAQQFPDLHSELNLSSLELGDSALYFCASSEGQAKNTEAFFGQGTRLTVV.